The next 3 T cell receptor beta chains were all read from a single sample in a study of technical replicates of blood from a few donors. Clones were read by immunoSEQ multiplex PCR, and TCRdb kept only the in-frame ones, dropping some. The sample yields 55,000 to 75,000 clones, about 95% seen once. The sample comprised PBMCs. The receptors were sampled from a human donor in good health. Some clones in this sample may be carry-over from other donors' samples.

The CDR3 nucleotides are TGCAGTGCTAGTTCGCGGCGCCAGCTCCACTTT. Amino acids: CSASSRRQLHF. The chain uses TRBV20-1 and TRBJ1-6; D gene unclear. The CDR3 extends over 11 amino acids. The germline gives CDR1 DFQATT, CDR2 SNEGSKA (reference sequence). V was clipped by 3 bases and J by 16 bases, with 13 bases between them.

CDR3 bases: TGTGCCTGGAGAACCTCCCCCGGGAGAGGCACTACCGGAAACACTGAAGCTTTCTTT. Amino acids: CAWRTSPGRGTTGNTEAFF. This rearrangement joins TRBV30 to TRBJ1-1; no reliable D call. Germline V gene sequence: CDR1 GTSNPN, CDR2 SVGIG (reference sequence). This CDR3 comprises 19 residues. The germline V and J ends were trimmed by 3 bases and 2 bases, with 28 bases remaining between them.

V usage is TRBV30 and J usage is TRBJ2-3, with 12 bases fitting TRBD2. The CDR3 has 16 residues. Germline CDR1 is GTSNPN and CDR2 is SVGIG (reference sequence). Unmatched junction bases numbered 8, after V lost 0 bases and J lost 7 bases. The CDR3 is CAWSVSLAGGRNTQYF. The DNA for the CDR3 is TGTGCCTGGAGTGTTTCTCTAGCGGGAGGGCGAAATACGCAGTATTTT.